A selection of T cell receptor beta chains follows, all from one sample in a study of CXCR3-negative and CXCR3-positive naive CD8 T cells. TCRdb re-called the 5' RACE reads, yielding one record per CDR3 amino acid sequence without DNA. Its table lists tens of thousands of distinct CDR3 sequences. The sequenced sample consisted of naive CXCR3+ CD8+ T cells from blood. Receptors were obtained from a human donor in good health. Some clones in this sample may be carry-over from other donors' samples. CDR3s include the opening cysteine and the closing phenylalanine or tryptophan. The order of the fields is V gene, J gene, CDR3 protein.

V gene: TRBV9; J gene: TRBJ2-1; CDR3 protein: CASSIPWSRILHEQFF
V gene: TRBV5-5; J gene: TRBJ2-1; CDR3 protein: CASSSGDLALNEQFF
V gene: TRBV5-6; J gene: TRBJ2-3; CDR3 protein: CASSLGGASTDTQYF
V gene: TRBV7-9; J gene: TRBJ2-1; CDR3 protein: CASSLGTGGINEQFF
V gene: TRBV7-8; J gene: TRBJ1-1; CDR3 protein: CASSIYRDPVPEAFF
V gene: TRBV5-6; J gene: TRBJ2-1; CDR3 protein: CASSFPSTEQFF
V gene: TRBV4-3; J gene: TRBJ2-2; CDR3 protein: CASSHGETGELFF
V gene: TRBV7-2; J gene: TRBJ2-7; CDR3 protein: CASSLNERIYEQYF
V gene: TRBV9; J gene: TRBJ1-2; CDR3 protein: CASSVGSGYTF
V gene: TRBV29-1; J gene: TRBJ2-5; CDR3 protein: CSVEGRTAKQETQYF
V gene: TRBV2; J gene: TRBJ2-7; CDR3 protein: CASSEDASSLPYEQYF
V gene: TRBV4-2; J gene: TRBJ1-5; CDR3 protein: CASSDRQGEDQPQHF
V gene: TRBV28; J gene: TRBJ1-1; CDR3 protein: CASNQQGASTEAFF
V gene: TRBV29-1; J gene: TRBJ2-3; CDR3 protein: CSFSERDFTDTQYF
V gene: TRBV14; J gene: TRBJ2-7; CDR3 protein: CASSQGLGLAYEQYF
V gene: TRBV20-1; J gene: TRBJ1-2; CDR3 protein: CSGPGPDYGYTF
V gene: TRBV28; J gene: TRBJ2-1; CDR3 protein: CASSLERTAGDEQFF
V gene: TRBV4-3; J gene: TRBJ2-1; CDR3 protein: CASSPDGSSYNEQFF
V gene: TRBV7-9; J gene: TRBJ2-7; CDR3 protein: CASSSGGGQRSYEQYF
V gene: TRBV11-2; J gene: TRBJ2-1; CDR3 protein: CASSLRRLEYDEQFF
V gene: TRBV13; J gene: TRBJ1-1; CDR3 protein: CASSLNGEGGSEAFF
V gene: TRBV7-9; J gene: TRBJ2-5; CDR3 protein: CASSSLLVLSQETQYF
V gene: TRBV29-1; J gene: TRBJ2-2; CDR3 protein: CSVEGQGTGELFF
V gene: TRBV7-9; J gene: TRBJ2-5; CDR3 protein: CASSSPYKAGQTQYF
V gene: TRBV9; J gene: TRBJ2-3; CDR3 protein: CASSVVPGPDTQYF
V gene: TRBV28; J gene: TRBJ2-1; CDR3 protein: CATGGFNEQFF
V gene: TRBV6-5; J gene: TRBJ1-2; CDR3 protein: CASSYSTTGHGYTF
V gene: TRBV9; J gene: TRBJ1-1; CDR3 protein: CASSAPGDTEAFF
V gene: TRBV15; J gene: TRBJ1-2; CDR3 protein: CATSSPLFYGYTF
V gene: TRBV4-3; J gene: TRBJ2-1; CDR3 protein: CASSQDTGGTYNEQFF
V gene: TRBV29-1; J gene: TRBJ2-5; CDR3 protein: CSVDPQGGWQETQYF
V gene: TRBV19; J gene: TRBJ1-1; CDR3 protein: CASSMGDRGRNTEAFF
V gene: TRBV27; J gene: TRBJ1-1; CDR3 protein: CASSTGQGWPEAFF
V gene: TRBV28; J gene: TRBJ1-2; CDR3 protein: CASSSPSGRGYTF
V gene: TRBV7-6; J gene: TRBJ2-2; CDR3 protein: CASSLAESSGFTGELFF
V gene: TRBV7-2; J gene: TRBJ2-3; CDR3 protein: CATQSRGTDTQYF
V gene: TRBV29-1; J gene: TRBJ2-2; CDR3 protein: CSAVDRDRNTGELFF
V gene: TRBV23-1; J gene: TRBJ1-2; CDR3 protein: CASSRDSNYGYTF
V gene: TRBV28; J gene: TRBJ2-7; CDR3 protein: CASSITGGVGGEQYF
V gene: TRBV28; J gene: TRBJ2-7; CDR3 protein: CASKGDRETYEQYF
V gene: TRBV27; J gene: TRBJ2-1; CDR3 protein: CASSFLSSYNEQFF
V gene: TRBV28; J gene: TRBJ1-1; CDR3 protein: CASSLGQVTEAFF
V gene: TRBV27; J gene: TRBJ2-5; CDR3 protein: CASSADGHQETQYF
V gene: TRBV7-9; J gene: TRBJ2-5; CDR3 protein: CASSTGYSETQYF
V gene: TRBV7-8; J gene: TRBJ2-3; CDR3 protein: CASSLLATGTDTQYF
V gene: TRBV6-4; J gene: TRBJ2-1; CDR3 protein: CASSDESSGGYEQFF
V gene: TRBV7-9; J gene: TRBJ2-1; CDR3 protein: CASSPTSGGASDEQFF